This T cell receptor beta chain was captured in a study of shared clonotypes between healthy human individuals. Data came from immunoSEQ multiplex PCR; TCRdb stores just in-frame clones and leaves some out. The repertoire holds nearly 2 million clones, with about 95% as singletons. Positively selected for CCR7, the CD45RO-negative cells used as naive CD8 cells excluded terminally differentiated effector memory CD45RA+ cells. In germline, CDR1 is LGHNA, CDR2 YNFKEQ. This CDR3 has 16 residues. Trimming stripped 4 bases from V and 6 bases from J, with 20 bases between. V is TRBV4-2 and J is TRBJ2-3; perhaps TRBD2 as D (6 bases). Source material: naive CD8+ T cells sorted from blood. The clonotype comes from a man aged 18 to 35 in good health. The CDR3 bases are TGTGCCAGCAGCCCTCCCTCGGGGCTTGGAGGGGATACGCAGTATTTT. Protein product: CASSPPSGLGGDTQYF.